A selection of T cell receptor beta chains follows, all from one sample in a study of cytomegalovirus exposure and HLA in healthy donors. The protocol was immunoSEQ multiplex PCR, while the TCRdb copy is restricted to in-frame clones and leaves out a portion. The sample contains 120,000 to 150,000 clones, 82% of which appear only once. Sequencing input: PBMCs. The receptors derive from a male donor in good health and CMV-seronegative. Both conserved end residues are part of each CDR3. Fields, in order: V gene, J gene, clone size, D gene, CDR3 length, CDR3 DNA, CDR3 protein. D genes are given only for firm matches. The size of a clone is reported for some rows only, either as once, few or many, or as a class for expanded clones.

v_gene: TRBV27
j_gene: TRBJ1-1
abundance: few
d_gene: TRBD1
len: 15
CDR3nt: TGTGCCAGCAGTTTTACAGGGGGTTGGATCACTGAAGCTTTCTTT
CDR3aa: CASSFTGGWITEAFF

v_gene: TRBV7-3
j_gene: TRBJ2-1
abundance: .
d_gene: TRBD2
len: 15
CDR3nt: TGTGCCAGCAGCCCTTATAGCGGGAGGGCTATTGAGCAGTTCTTC
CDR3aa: CASSPYSGRAIEQFF

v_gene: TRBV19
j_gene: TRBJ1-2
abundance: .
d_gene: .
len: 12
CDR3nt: TGTGCCGCCAAGGAGGGGCTCCGCGGCTACACCTTC
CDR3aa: CAAKEGLRGYTF

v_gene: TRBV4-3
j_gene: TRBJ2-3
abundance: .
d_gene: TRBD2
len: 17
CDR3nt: TGCGCCAGCAGCTTTCGACTAGCGGGAGGGTCCACAGATACGCAGTATTTT
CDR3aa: CASSFRLAGGSTDTQYF

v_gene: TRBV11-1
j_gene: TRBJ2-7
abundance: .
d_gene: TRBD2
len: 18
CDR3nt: TGTGCCAGCAGCCTAATTAGACTAGCGGGGGGAAGCTCCTACGAGCAGTACTTC
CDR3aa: CASSLIRLAGGSSYEQYF

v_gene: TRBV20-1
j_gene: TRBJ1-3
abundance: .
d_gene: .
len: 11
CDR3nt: TGCAGTGCTAGGCGCCGAAACACCATATATTTT
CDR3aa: CSARRRNTIYF

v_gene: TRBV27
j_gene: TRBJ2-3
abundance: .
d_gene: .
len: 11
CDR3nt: TGTGCCAGCAGCTCAGGGGATACGCAGTATTTT
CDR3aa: CASSSGDTQYF

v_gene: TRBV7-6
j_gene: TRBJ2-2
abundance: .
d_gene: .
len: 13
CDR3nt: TGTGCCAGCAGCTTTACGGGGGACGGGGAGCTGTTTTTT
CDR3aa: CASSFTGDGELFF

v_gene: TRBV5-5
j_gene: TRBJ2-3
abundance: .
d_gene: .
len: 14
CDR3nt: TGTGCCAGCAGCTTACTTAGAGTCTCAGATACGCAGTATTTT
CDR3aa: CASSLLRVSDTQYF

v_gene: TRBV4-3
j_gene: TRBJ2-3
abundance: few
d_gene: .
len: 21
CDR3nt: TGCGCCAGCAGCCCTAGACGGGCCCCCTTAGAAGCGGGTCAACCTACAGATACGCAGTATTTT
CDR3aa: CASSPRRAPLEAGQPTDTQYF

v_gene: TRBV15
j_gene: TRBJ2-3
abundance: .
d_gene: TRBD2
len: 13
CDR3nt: TGTGCCACCAGCACACTAGCGGGGCTTACGCAGTATTTT
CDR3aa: CATSTLAGLTQYF

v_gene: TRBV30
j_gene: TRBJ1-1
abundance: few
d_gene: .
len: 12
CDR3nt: TGTGCCTGGAGGGTAACGGGTACTGAAGCTTTCTTT
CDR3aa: CAWRVTGTEAFF

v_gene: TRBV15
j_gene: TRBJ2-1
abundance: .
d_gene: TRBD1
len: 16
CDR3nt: TGTGCCACCAGCAGGGGGGGACAGGGATTGAACAATGAGCAGTTCTTC
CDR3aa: CATSRGGQGLNNEQFF

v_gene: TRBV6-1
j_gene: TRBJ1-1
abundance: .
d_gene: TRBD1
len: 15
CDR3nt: TGTGCCAGCAGGGTAATGACAGGGGGCTATACTGAAGCTTTCTTT
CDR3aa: CASRVMTGGYTEAFF

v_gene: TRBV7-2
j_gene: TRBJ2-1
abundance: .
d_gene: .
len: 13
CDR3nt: TGTGCCAGCAGCGCATACAACTACAATGAGCAGTTCTTC
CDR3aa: CASSAYNYNEQFF

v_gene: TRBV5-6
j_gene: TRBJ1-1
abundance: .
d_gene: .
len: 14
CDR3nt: TGTGCCAGCAGCCCTGTTCGAGAGAACACTGAAGCTTTCTTT
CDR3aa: CASSPVRENTEAFF

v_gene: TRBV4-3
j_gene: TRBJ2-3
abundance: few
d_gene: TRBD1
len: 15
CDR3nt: TGCGCCAGCAGCCAGGGGACAGCTAGCACAGATACGCAGTATTTT
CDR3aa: CASSQGTASTDTQYF

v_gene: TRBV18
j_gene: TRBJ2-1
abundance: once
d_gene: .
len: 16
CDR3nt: TGTGCCAGCTCACCACCAGGACTCCTCTCATACAATGAGCAGTTCTTC
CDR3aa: CASSPPGLLSYNEQFF